A single sample is the source of the 30 T cell receptor beta chains below, sequenced in a study of cytomegalovirus exposure and HLA in healthy donors. Profiled with immunoSEQ multiplex PCR; TCRdb holds only in-frame clones, not every one. The sample has 100,000 to 150,000 clones; nearly 90% are singletons. What was sequenced was PBMCs. These receptors came from a young woman in good health and CMV-seronegative.

The rearrangement links TRBV18 to TRBJ1-2, with 9 bases that match TRBD1. CDR1 and CDR2 from the germline V gene are KGHSH and LQKENI. The V and J ends lost 2 bases and 8 bases, in that order; junction bases with no gene match: 12. The CDR3 extends over 16 amino acids. This chain's CDR3 is CASSPSRQGDRKGYTF. The CDR3 DNA is TGTGCCAGCTCACCATCAAGACAGGGGGACCGAAAGGGCTACACCTTC.

The CDR3 region has the DNA TGTGCCAGCAGCTACCGGTGGGCCAGATTAGCTAACTATGGCTACACCTTC. It specifies CASSYRWARLANYGYTF. The V gene is TRBV28, the J gene TRBJ1-2; no clear D. CDR3 size: 17 residues. From germline, CDR1 is MDHEN and CDR2 SYDVKM. V dropped 6 bases and J dropped 0 bases, with 20 bases sitting between them.

The chain uses TRBV5-1 and TRBJ2-3; a possible D gene is TRBD1 (6 bases). V gave up 3 bases and J gave up 6 bases, with 26 bases separating them. CDR3 size: 18 residues. Germline V lookup: CDR1 SGHRS, CDR2 YFSETQ. DNA of the CDR3: TGCGCCAGCAGCTCGAACGGACAGATAGCTAGAGTATCGGATACGCAGTATTTT. As protein: CASSSNGQIARVSDTQYF.

The chain uses TRBV5-1 and TRBJ1-1; 7 bases line up with TRBD1. The V gene's germline CDR1 is SGHRS and CDR2 YFSETQ. After removal of 0 bases from V and 2 bases from J, the junction contained 7 bases not matched to a gene. The CDR3 is 16 residues long. The CDR3, as DNA: TGCGCCAGCAGCTTGGGACAGGGTATTTTTAACACTGAAGCTTTCTTT. This codes for CASSLGQGIFNTEAFF.

This sequence joins TRBV28 and TRBJ2-1; 9 bases align to TRBD1. The germline CDR1 and CDR2 sequences are MDHEN and SYDVKM. This CDR3 spans 14 amino acids. The junction had 4 bases not matched to a gene; V was cut back by 7 bases and J by 3 bases. The chain's CDR3 is CASTDRGNYNEQFF. CDR3 nucleotide sequence: TGTGCCAGCACCGACAGGGGGAACTACAATGAGCAGTTCTTC.

This chain links TRBV6-6 with TRBJ2-5, with 9 bases aligning to TRBD1. Unmatched junction bases numbered 3, after V lost 0 bases and J lost 7 bases. This CDR3 region has 14 residues. Germline CDR1 reads MNHNY; CDR2 reads SVGAGI (reference sequence). The CDR3 DNA reads as TGTGCCAGCAGTTACTCGACAGGGGGTTCGACCCAGTACTTC. It is translated as CASSYSTGGSTQYF.

The table lists this clone with a few counts. For the CDR3, the DNA is TGTGCCAGTAGTTCCCGCAGGGTTGCCTTGAGTTCACCCCTCCACTTT. This codes for CASSSRRVALSSPLHF. The chain is built from TRBV19 and TRBJ1-6, with D possibly TRBD1 on 5 matching bases. Germline loops: CDR1 LNHDA, CDR2 SQIVND (reference sequence). V lost 5 bases to trimming and J lost 9 bases, with 20 bases between them. This CDR3 is 16 amino acids long.

This rearrangement joins TRBV4-3 to TRBJ1-4; no reliable D call. V lost 0 bases to trimming and J lost 7 bases, with 15 bases between them. The CDR3 has 16 residues. Germline lookup yields CDR1 LGHNA and CDR2 YSLEER. CDR3 DNA: TGCGCCAGCAGCCAAGACGAGTGGAGGGCTAGTGAAAAACTGTTTTTT. This gives the protein CASSQDEWRASEKLFF.

The chain employs TRBV28 and TRBJ2-7; tentatively, D is TRBD1 (6 bases). The germline gives CDR1 MDHEN, CDR2 SYDVKM. This CDR3 has 12 residues. V lost 6 bases to trimming and J lost 4 bases, with 10 bases between them. DNA of the CDR3: TGTGCCAGCAGCCTCGACAGGTACGAGCAGTACTTC. Translation: CASSLDRYEQYF.

The V and J genes are TRBV2 and TRBJ1-2; a possible D gene is TRBD1 (5 bases). The V gene lost 3 bases and the J gene lost 4 bases, with 9 bases spanning the gap. The CDR3 extends over 13 amino acids. CDR1 and CDR2 from the germline V gene are SNHLY and FYNNEI. The CDR3 loop reads CASSDREGYGYTF. CDR3 DNA: TGTGCCAGCAGTGACAGGGAAGGCTATGGCTACACCTTC.

V and J are TRBV19 and TRBJ1-5, with 10 bases lining up with TRBD1. V was clipped by 5 bases and J by 5 bases; unmatched bases: 6. The CDR3 is 15 residues long. Germline lookup yields CDR1 LNHDA and CDR2 SQIVND (reference sequence). The chain's CDR3 is CASSPWTGGHQPQHF. CDR3 in DNA: TGTGCCAGTAGTCCATGGACAGGGGGTCATCAGCCCCAGCATTTT.

This chain links TRBV6-5 with TRBJ1-1, with 8 bases fitting TRBD1. The germline gives CDR1 MNHEY, CDR2 SVGAGI. V was pared by 5 bases and J by 4 bases, with 9 bases of the junction left unmatched. The CDR3 totals 15 residues. The CDR3 nucleotides are TGTGCCAGCAGTCCCCGACAGGGGATCGGCACTGAAGCTTTCTTT. This codes for CASSPRQGIGTEAFF.

The chain is built from TRBV11-2 and TRBJ2-7; TRBD1 might be the D (5 bases). With 4 bases removed from V and 2 bases from J, the gap between germline ends came to 12 bases. Per the germline V gene, CDR1 is SGHAT and CDR2 is FQNNGV. This CDR3 is 14 amino acids long. The CDR3 sequence is CASSSQTVTYEQYF. For the CDR3, the DNA is TGTGCCAGCAGCTCCCAGACAGTTACCTACGAGCAGTACTTC.

V gene TRBV6-6 combines with J gene TRBJ2-7, with D perhaps matching TRBD1 (6 bases). V was trimmed by 2 bases and J by 2 bases, leaving 10 bases between them. The CDR3 is 14 residues long. Germline lookup yields CDR1 MNHNY and CDR2 SVGAGI (reference sequence). The CDR3 reads CASSYKQGTYEQYF. As DNA, the CDR3 is TGTGCCAGCAGTTACAAACAGGGCACCTACGAGCAGTACTTC.

This clone was recorded a few times. The chain combines TRBV28 with TRBJ1-6; no firm D call. The germline CDR1 and CDR2 sequences are MDHEN and SYDVKM. This CDR3 is built from 15 residues. V shed 6 bases and J shed 6 bases, with 15 bases lying between them. The CDR3 loop reads CASSSPKESNSPLHF. The CDR3 DNA is TGTGCCAGCAGCTCCCCCAAGGAGAGTAATTCACCCCTCCACTTT.

The chain is built from TRBV2 and TRBJ1-2, with unresolved D. Germline CDR1 is SNHLY and CDR2 is FYNNEI. CDR3 length: 15 amino acids. Trimming left V 7 bases short and J 4 bases short, with 19 bases between. CDR3 sequence reads: CASTPGFYGGYGYTF. In DNA form, the CDR3 reads TGTGCCAGCACCCCCGGCTTCTACGGCGGCTATGGCTACACCTTC.

The genes are TRBV6-5 and TRBJ1-1; 7 bases are shared with TRBD1. V lost 2 bases, J lost 2 bases, and 2 bases stayed unmatched. CDR3 length equals 14 residues. The germline gives CDR1 MNHEY, CDR2 SVGAGI. CDR3: CASSYGQVNTEAFF. Written as DNA, the CDR3 is TGTGCCAGCAGTTACGGACAGGTTAACACTGAAGCTTTCTTT.

The V gene is TRBV6-5, the J gene TRBJ1-2; no firm D call. This CDR3 region has 15 residues. V lost 0 bases to trimming and J lost 4 bases, with 12 bases between them. CDR1 is MNHEY, CDR2 SVGAGI, per germline. The CDR3 DNA sequence: TGTGCCAGCAGTTACTCGTACAGTTTGGGCTATGGCTACACCTTC. Translated: CASSYSYSLGYGYTF.

The chain combines TRBV29-1 with TRBJ2-7, with 11 bases matching TRBD2. The CDR3 is 17 amino acids. Germline loops: CDR1 SQVTM, CDR2 ANQGSEA. Trimming took 3 bases from V and 9 from J; bases not matched to a gene: 19. The CDR3 reads CSVDLEALASGGLGQYV. The CDR3 DNA reads as TGCAGCGTTGACCTGGAGGCGTTGGCTAGCGGGGGGCTAGGGCAGTACGTC.

This rearrangement joins TRBV6-5 to TRBJ1-5; 8 bases align to TRBD1. CDR3 length: 15 amino acids. V lost 5 bases, J lost 4 bases, and 7 bases stayed unmatched. Germline lookup yields CDR1 MNHEY and CDR2 SVGAGI. The DNA of the CDR3 is TGTGCCAGCAGTCCCAGGACAGGGTTTAATCAGCCCCAGCATTTT. Translating it yields CASSPRTGFNQPQHF.

This clone was seen a few times. This chain joins TRBV9 and TRBJ2-2; no reliable D call. The ends were cut back, 3 bases at V and 9 bases at J, with 12 bases in the middle. Per the germline V gene, CDR1 is SGDLS and CDR2 is YYNGEE. The CDR3 extends over 13 amino acids. CDR3 DNA: TGTGCCAGCAGCGGACTGGCGGTACGGGAGCTGTTTTTT. It translates to CASSGLAVRELFF.

This clone was recorded many times. The chain joins TRBV10-1 to TRBJ1-5, with D possibly matching TRBD1 (5 bases). Trimming shortened V by 4 bases and J by 2 bases, and 6 bases separated the two germline ends. The CDR3 extends over 13 amino acids. CDR1 and CDR2 (germline): WNHNN, SYGVQD (reference sequence). This CDR3 is CASSGGGNQPQHF. The CDR3 DNA follows: TGCGCCAGCAGTGGGGGCGGCAATCAGCCCCAGCATTTT.

V usage is TRBV5-1 and J usage is TRBJ2-7; 11 bases line up with TRBD2. The trim removed 2 bases at V and 7 bases at J, leaving 11 bases unmatched. The V gene's germline CDR1 is SGHRS and CDR2 YFSETQ. The CDR3 extends over 16 amino acids. The DNA of the CDR3 is TGCGCCAGCAGCTTACCGACCGGGACTAGCGGTCAAGAGCAGTACTTC. This encodes CASSLPTGTSGQEQYF.

The chain couples TRBV5-1 to TRBJ2-3; no clear D. This CDR3 is 13 amino acids long. Germline loops: CDR1 SGHRS, CDR2 YFSETQ. V was cut by 5 bases and J by 1 base, with 8 bases left in between. In nucleotides, the CDR3 is TGCGCCAGCAGACTACCAGGCACAGATACGCAGTATTTT. This encodes CASRLPGTDTQYF.

The chain links TRBV27 to TRBJ2-7; 11 bases map to TRBD2. CDR3 length: 15 residues. From germline, CDR1 is MNHEY and CDR2 SMNVEV (reference sequence). With 5 bases clipped from V and 3 bases from J, the junction kept 6 bases outside the gene matches. The CDR3 here is CASSPRLAGNYEQYF. The CDR3 DNA sequence: TGTGCCAGCAGTCCCAGACTAGCGGGGAACTACGAGCAGTACTTC.

The gene calls are TRBV2 and TRBJ2-3, with TRBD2 identical over 8 bases. Trimming took 8 bases from V and 2 from J; bases not matched to a gene: 12. This CDR3 region has 16 residues. Germline assignment: CDR1 SNHLY and CDR2 FYNNEI. The CDR3 here is CASGGVGGGNTDTQYF. The CDR3 nucleotides are TGTGCCAGCGGTGGTGTAGGCGGGGGGAACACAGATACGCAGTATTTT.

V usage is TRBV27 and J usage is TRBJ2-3; 8 nucleotides agree with TRBD1. With 5 bases clipped from V and 0 bases from J, the junction kept 4 bases outside the gene matches. This CDR3 is built from 15 residues. CDR1 MNHEY and CDR2 SMNVEV come from the germline V gene (reference sequence). DNA for the CDR3: TGTGCCAGCAGTGACAGGGGAATTAGCACAGATACGCAGTATTTT. Protein sequence: CASSDRGISTDTQYF.

This chain connects TRBV28 to TRBJ2-3; possibly TRBD1 for D (5 bases). CDR3 length equals 9 residues. Germline V gene data show CDR1 as MDHEN and CDR2 as SYDVKM. V lost 11 bases, J lost 6 bases, and 6 bases lay in between. The CDR3 DNA follows: TGTGCCTCAGGGGATACGCAGTATTTT. Protein product: CASGDTQYF.

The chain employs TRBV19 and TRBJ2-2, with a possible D match to TRBD2 (5 bases). The CDR3 extends over 15 amino acids. Germline CDR1 is LNHDA and CDR2 is SQIVND (reference sequence). Trimming left V 5 bases short and J 1 base short, with 11 bases between. CDR3 region: CASSPMSGNTGELFF. CDR3 in DNA: TGTGCCAGTAGTCCGATGAGCGGGAACACCGGGGAGCTGTTTTTT. Drawing the rest from reference TRBV19 and TRBJ2-2, the complete variable domain is DGGITQSPKYLFRKEGQNVTLSCEQNLNHDAMYWYRQDPGQGLRLIYYSQIVNDFQKGDIAEGYSVSREKKESFPLTVTSAQKNPTAFYLCASSPMSGNTGELFFGEGSRLTVL.

The V gene is TRBV11-1, the J gene TRBJ2-3; D may be TRBD2 (6 bases). Germline lookup yields CDR1 SGHAT and CDR2 FQDESV (reference sequence). The ends were cut back, 3 bases at V and 9 bases at J, with 10 bases in the middle. The CDR3 has 12 residues. The CDR3 nucleotides are TGTGCCAGCAGCTTCGCCGGGGGAACGCAGTATTTT. It yields the protein CASSFAGGTQYF.